This entry concerns a single T cell receptor (beta chain). Its antigen is unknown. This entry comes from a study of T cell responses to AZD1222 COVID-19 vaccine. Study-wide points: Among those given AZD1222, only five to seven were seropositive at baseline.

Only in-frame clones appear in the TCRdb table, and some are missing; sequencing was by immunoSEQ multiplex PCR. The sample consists of about 110,000 clones, about 81% of them appearing once. CDR1 is WSHSY and CDR2 is SAAADI in the germline V gene. The V end was cut by 2 bases, the J end by 12 bases, with 13 bases between. The length of the CDR3 is 12 residues. The clonotype originates from an adult in good health. The J gene is TRBJ1-2, the V gene TRBV10-2; TRBD1 might be the D (5 bases). Material: peripheral blood, obtained on day 0 of AZD1222 vaccination. The CDR3 nucleotides read TGCGCCAGCAGTGAGCAACAGGTTATGAACACCTTC. This sequence encodes CASSEQQVMNTF.